The text below deals with one TCR beta chain. The antigen remains unidentified. This specimen comes from a study of T cell responses to AZD1222 COVID-19 vaccine. Study-wide findings and caveats: Variant regions that are unmutated are reportedly the target of nearly half of spike-specific TCRs.

The germline V gene has CDR1 SQVTM and CDR2 ANQGSEA. This CDR3 contains 15 residues. Trimming removed 1 base from V and 6 bases from J, with 18 bases in between. The data were produced by immunoSEQ multiplex PCR, yet TCRdb's version contains in-frame clones alone and is incomplete. The sample records 150,000 or so clones, around 92% being singletons. The TCR sequence derives from an adult in good health. The sequencing used peripheral blood, collected on day 0 of AZD1222 vaccination. V gene TRBV29-1 combines with J gene TRBJ1-2; possibly TRBD1 for D (5 bases). CDR3 in amino acids: CSVEGSGFVGNGYTF. The CDR3 bases are TGCAGCGTTGAAGGCTCAGGGTTTGTAGGGAATGGCTACACCTTC.